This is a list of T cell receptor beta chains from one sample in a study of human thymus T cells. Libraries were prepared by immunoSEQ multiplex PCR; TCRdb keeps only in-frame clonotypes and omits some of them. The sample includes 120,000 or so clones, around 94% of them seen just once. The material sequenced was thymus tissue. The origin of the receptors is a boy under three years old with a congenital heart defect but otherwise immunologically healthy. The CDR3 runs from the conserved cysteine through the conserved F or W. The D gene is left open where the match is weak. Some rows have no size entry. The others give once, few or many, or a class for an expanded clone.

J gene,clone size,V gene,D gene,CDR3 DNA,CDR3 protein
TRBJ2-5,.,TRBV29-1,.,TGCAGCTCCTGGACAGAAGAGACCCAGTACTTC,CSSWTEETQYF
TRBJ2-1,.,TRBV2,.,TGTGCCCCAAACCCCGGGGGAGATGAGCAGTTCTTC,CAPNPGGDEQFF
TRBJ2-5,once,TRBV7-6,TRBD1,TGTGCCAGCGGGGTCTTGGACAGGGCAACACGAGAGACCCAGTACTTC,CASGVLDRATRETQYF
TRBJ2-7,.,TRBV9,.,TGTGCCAGCAGCGTAGAAGTGGTCCCCTACGAGCAGTACTTC,CASSVEVVPYEQYF
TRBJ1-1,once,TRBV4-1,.,TGCGCCAGCAGCCAGAGACAGAGTTCGGGGTCCCTGAACACTGAAGCTTTCTTT,CASSQRQSSGSLNTEAFF
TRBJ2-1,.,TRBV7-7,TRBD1,TGTGCCAGCAGCTTACGGGACAGGGCGGGTTACAATGAGCAGTTCTTC,CASSLRDRAGYNEQFF
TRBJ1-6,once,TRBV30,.,TGTGCCTGGAGTGTACTTATTAATTCACCCCTCCACTTT,CAWSVLINSPLHF
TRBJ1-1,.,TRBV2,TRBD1,TGTGCCAGCAGTCCCGCAACAGGGGGCATCGTCACTGAAGCTTTCTTT,CASSPATGGIVTEAFF
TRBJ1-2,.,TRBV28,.,TGTGCCAGCAGTCCTGCGATTGATAGGGGGGGCGGTGGCTACACCTTC,CASSPAIDRGGGGYTF
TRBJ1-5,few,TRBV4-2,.,TGTGCCAGCAGCCAAGGGACGGCCTTTAGCAATCAGCCCCAGCATTTT,CASSQGTAFSNQPQHF
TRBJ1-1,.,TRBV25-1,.,TGTGCCAGCAGACCCCGGGAGAGCCTCCCGAACACTGAAGCTTTCTTT,CASRPRESLPNTEAFF
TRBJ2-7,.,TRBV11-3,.,TGTGCCAGCAGCAGGGGATACGAGCAGTACTTC,CASSRGYEQYF
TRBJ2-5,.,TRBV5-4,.,TGTGCCAGCAGCTTGGCGGGGGCGAAACAAGAGACCCAGTACTTC,CASSLAGAKQETQYF
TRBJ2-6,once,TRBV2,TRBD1,TGTGCCAGCAGGAAAGCACAGGGGGCGAGCTCTGGGGCCAACGTCCTGACTTTC,CASRKAQGASSGANVLTF
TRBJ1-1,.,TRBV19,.,TGTGCCAGTAGTATAGATTCGGCTGCGAACACTGAAGCTTTCTTT,CASSIDSAANTEAFF
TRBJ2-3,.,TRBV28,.,TGTGCCAGCAGTCTCAGCACAGATACGCAGTATTTT,CASSLSTDTQYF
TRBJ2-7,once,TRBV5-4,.,TGTGCCAGCAGCTTCCGGGCGGGCGGCGACGAGCAGTACTTC,CASSFRAGGDEQYF
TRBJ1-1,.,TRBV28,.,TGTGCCAGCGAATCCGAAATGAACACTGAAGCTTTCTTT,CASESEMNTEAFF
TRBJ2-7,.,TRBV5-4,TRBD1,TGTGCCAGCAGCTTGGAAAACAGGGGTGCAAAGGAGCAGTACTTC,CASSLENRGAKEQYF
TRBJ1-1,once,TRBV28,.,TGTGCCAGCAGTTTACTGGGGTTGAACACTGAAGCTTTCTTT,CASSLLGLNTEAFF